The 18 T cell receptor beta chains below come from one sample, sequenced in a study of cytomegalovirus exposure and HLA in healthy donors. PCR primers comprised 60 Vbeta and 13 Jbeta primers. Sequencing was performed with immunoSEQ multiplex PCR; in TCRdb, only in-frame clones are kept and a portion is missing. The data show 150,000 to 200,000 clones, 70% to 80% seen once. Sequenced: PBMCs. Receptors originate from a woman aged 25 to 39 in good health and CMV-seropositive.

V gene TRBV25-1 combines with J gene TRBJ2-2; 7 positions agree with TRBD2. CDR3 length: 16 amino acids. With 2 bases clipped from V and 1 base from J, the junction kept 4 bases outside the gene matches. Germline-derived CDR1 and CDR2 are MGHDK and SYGVNS. This CDR3 reads CASSEAGAGNTGELFF. CDR3 nucleotides: TGTGCCAGCAGTGAAGCGGGAGCGGGGAACACCGGGGAGCTGTTTTTT.

This rearrangement joins TRBV30 to TRBJ1-1; 11 bases are a match to TRBD1. The CDR3 is 16 amino acids. The V gene's germline CDR1 is GTSNPN and CDR2 SVGIG (reference sequence). J was trimmed by 0 bases and V by 6 bases; bases with no gene match: 9. The CDR3 DNA is TGTGCCTGTCCGGGACAGGGGGTGTATATGAACACTGAAGCTTTCTTT. It is translated as CACPGQGVYMNTEAFF.

This chain connects TRBV7-6 to TRBJ2-1; D is possibly TRBD2 (6 bases). Deletions cut 1 base from V and 6 bases from J, with 16 bases between. The CDR3 extends over 16 amino acids. CDR1 is SGHVS and CDR2 is FNYEAQ in the germline V gene. This chain's CDR3 is CASSLGAGRGTNEQFF. As DNA, the CDR3 is TGTGCCAGCAGCTTAGGGGCGGGACGGGGGACCAATGAGCAGTTCTTC. The entire variable domain, with the rest obtained from reference TRBV7-6 and TRBJ2-1, is as follows: GAGVSQSPRYKVTKRGQDVALRCDPISGHVSLYWYRQALGQGPEFLTYFNYEAQQDKSGLPNDRFSAERPEGSISTLTIQRTEQRDSAMYRCASSLGAGRGTNEQFFGPGTRLTVL.

This clone showed up just a few times. This chain uses TRBV27 with TRBJ1-6, with 7 bases lining up with TRBD1. V was pared by 3 bases and J by 7 bases, with 6 bases of the junction left unmatched. The CDR3 consists of 15 residues. Germline loops: CDR1 MNHEY, CDR2 SMNVEV (reference sequence). As DNA, the CDR3 is TGTGCCAGCAGTTTTTCGGCAGGGGGAAATTCACCCCTCCACTTT. It yields the protein CASSFSAGGNSPLHF.

J is TRBJ2-7 and V is TRBV4-1; 10 bases map to TRBD1. CDR1 is MGHRA and CDR2 is YSYEKL in the germline V gene. V gave up 3 bases and J gave up 3 bases; unmatched junction bases: 5. This CDR3 has 15 residues. CDR3 amino acids: CASSHRTGGNYEQYF. CDR3 sequence (DNA): TGCGCCAGCAGCCATCGGACAGGGGGAAACTACGAGCAGTACTTC.

The rearrangement links TRBV7-2 to TRBJ2-7; D uncertain. In germline, CDR1 is SGHTA, CDR2 FQGNSA. Trimming removed 2 bases at V and 0 bases at J, with 8 bases between. CDR3 length equals 14 residues. The CDR3 region has the DNA TGTGCCAGCAGCTTACTGGCCCACTCCTACGAGCAGTACTTC. Residues: CASSLLAHSYEQYF.

The rearrangement uses TRBV23-1 and TRBJ1-1, with D hard to call. TRBV23-1 is an open reading frame whose function is uncertain. The CDR3 length is 13 residues. Between the trimmed V and J ends, which lost 4 bases and 5 bases, there was a span of 11 bases. CDR3 loop: CASSRSLRTEAFF. CDR3 DNA: TGCGCCAGCAGTCGGTCTTTGCGGACTGAAGCTTTCTTT.

This rearrangement joins TRBV7-6 to TRBJ2-3, with TRBD1 identical over 9 bases. This CDR3 is built from 16 residues. V shed 4 bases and J 4 bases; nucleotides not matched to a gene: 9. Germline lookup yields CDR1 SGHVS and CDR2 FNYEAQ. This CDR3 is CASSSYGGQGPDTQYF. The CDR3 nucleotides are TGTGCCAGCAGCTCGTATGGGGGACAGGGACCAGATACGCAGTATTTT.

Only a few counts were recorded for this clone. The V call is TRBV5-8, the J call TRBJ1-5, with D maybe TRBD1 (5 bases). The CDR3 length is 15 residues. Trimming shortened V by 4 bases and J by 1 base, and 12 bases separated the two germline ends. Germline V lookup: CDR1 SGHTS, CDR2 YDEGEE. The DNA for the CDR3 is TGTGCCAGCAGCCCCCGGAGGGGCAGCAATCAGCCCCAGCATTTT. Translated, it gives CASSPRRGSNQPQHF.

V usage is TRBV5-1 and J usage is TRBJ2-1; 9 nucleotides agree with TRBD2. The CDR3 covers 15 residues. Trimming took 5 bases from V and 4 from J; bases not matched to a gene: 7. CDR1 and CDR2 (germline): SGHRS, YFSETQ. CDR3 loop: CASRPGLARYNEQFF. For the CDR3, the DNA is TGCGCCAGCAGACCTGGACTAGCGCGATACAATGAGCAGTTCTTC.

This clone was detected only a few times. The CDR3 region is CASSAGQGNYNEQFF. CDR3 coding DNA: TGTGCCAGCAGCGCGGGACAGGGGAACTACAATGAGCAGTTCTTC. This chain links TRBV5-8 with TRBJ2-1; TRBD1 matches 10 bases. After removal of 4 bases from V and 3 bases from J, the junction contained 4 bases not matched to a gene. Per germline, CDR1 SGHTS and CDR2 YDEGEE. The CDR3 has 15 residues.

Only a few counts were recorded for this clone. The chain recombines TRBV5-1 with TRBJ1-1, with 9 bases aligning to TRBD1. Per germline, CDR1 SGHRS and CDR2 YFSETQ. The trim removed 0 bases at V and 3 bases at J, leaving 3 bases unmatched. This CDR3 has 15 residues. The CDR3 nucleotides read TGCGCCAGCAGCTTGGGGGACAGGGTATACACTGAAGCTTTCTTT. Protein: CASSLGDRVYTEAFF.

V is TRBV29-1 and J is TRBJ1-1; TRBD1 is a possible D gene (5 bases). This CDR3 has 13 amino acids. V was shortened by 7 bases and J by 0 bases, with 12 bases between the two germline ends. CDR1 is SQVTM, CDR2 ANQGSEA, per germline. DNA for the CDR3: TGCAGCGCCTCCGGGGGGATGAACACTGAAGCTTTCTTT. It translates to CSASGGMNTEAFF.

V usage is TRBV30 and J usage is TRBJ1-1; TRBD1 is a possible D gene (6 bases). Trimming removed 7 bases at V and 5 bases at J, with 17 bases between. Per the germline V gene, CDR1 is GTSNPN and CDR2 is SVGIG (reference sequence). The length of the CDR3 is 13 residues. CDR3 in DNA: TGTGCCTCTACCAATACAGGGTGGACTGAAGCTTTCTTT. This encodes CASTNTGWTEAFF.

The chain recombines TRBV7-7 with TRBJ2-3, with TRBD1 identical over 7 bases. Unmatched junction bases numbered 11, after V lost 5 bases and J lost 3 bases. There are 16 residues in the CDR3. Germline-derived CDR1 and CDR2 are SSHAT and FNYEAQ (reference sequence). The CDR3 DNA follows: TGTGCCAGCAGCCCCCTTCGAGGGGGCCAAACAGATACGCAGTATTTT. It yields the protein CASSPLRGGQTDTQYF.

V usage is TRBV11-2 and J usage is TRBJ1-2; TRBD1 agrees at 11 bases. Germline V lookup: CDR1 SGHAT, CDR2 FQNNGV. CDR3 size: 17 residues. The V segment lost 0 bases and the J segment 3 bases; nucleotides outside the gene matches: 6. CDR3 sequence: CASSLDLGTGGYYGYTF. CDR3 nucleotide sequence: TGTGCCAGCAGCTTAGATCTGGGGACAGGGGGGTACTATGGCTACACCTTC.

This chain connects TRBV7-2 to TRBJ2-7; a weak D match, TRBD1 (6 bases). V lost 0 bases and J 3 bases, leaving 9 bases between the germline ends. The CDR3 consists of 14 residues. Germline CDR1 reads SGHTA; CDR2 reads FQGNSA. The CDR3 spells CASSLAETGYEQYF. For the CDR3, the DNA is TGTGCCAGCAGCTTAGCAGAGACAGGCTACGAGCAGTACTTC.

On this clone: Other DNA sequences in this specimen translate into the identical CDR3. The chain employs TRBV7-8 and TRBJ2-2; 12 nucleotides match TRBD2. Germline V gene data show CDR1 as SGHVS and CDR2 as FQNEAQ. Trimming removed 5 bases from V and 7 bases from J; junction bases left unmatched: 17. The CDR3 consists of 19 residues. The CDR3 DNA sequence: TGTGCCAGCAGCCCCCTCCCCACACTAGCGGGAGGTCCGGGCGGGGAGCTGTTTTTT. It is translated as CASSPLPTLAGGPGGELFF.